This section outlines one TCR beta chain sequence together with its context. During construction of the library, unique molecular identifiers were attached to individual cDNA molecules for quantitative, reproducible TCR counting. Per the original data handling: From approximately 20,000 to 700,000 TCRs were found per sample, with a median of 95,638. TCRdb reprocessed the RACE reads via MiXCR and lists one record per CDR3 protein. Clone size and V and J calls follow TCRdb, not the original study. The sample contains 350,000 to 400,000 distinct CDR3 sequences, roughly 5.3% of which appear only once. The data are from a study of human T cells and chemical hapten exposure. Across the whole study: Upper-back patches of 0.01% DPC were read at 6 days.

The V and J ends lost 8 bases and 4 bases respectively, with 11 bases between them. The CDR3 runs to 12 residues. CDR1 is MNHEY, CDR2 SVGAGI, per germline. Time point given: pre-sensitization, week 0. Stated treatment: therapeutic diphenylcyclopropenone sensitization with weekly scalp DPC. The TCR was taken from a woman aged 50 to 65 with alopecia areata. Some clones in this sample may be carry-over from other donors' samples. V is TRBV6-5 and J is TRBJ1-1; no reliable D call. Sequenced material: whole blood, taken in connection with sensitization to the hapten diphenylcyclopropenone (DPC). The CDR3 spells CASGIVGTEAFF. The CDR3 DNA sequence: TGTGCCAGCGGAATTGTAGGCACTGAAGCTTTCTTT.